This entry concerns a single T cell receptor (beta chain). The germline V gene has CDR1 LGHNT and CDR2 FRNRAP. The germline V and J ends were trimmed by 1 base and 9 bases, with 10 bases remaining between them. The CDR3 has 14 residues. These data belong to a study of blood T cell repertoires in COVID-19. The wider study: PBMCs, B-cell-depleted T cells, or T cells provided the cDNA or gDNA that made up the material.

Profiling relied on immunoSEQ multiplex PCR, and the TCRdb table lists in-frame clones only, not all of them. This sample yields around 700,000 clones, of which over 80% are seen a single time; 0.2% to 0.3% belongs to the top ten. The chain uses TRBV12-5 and TRBJ1-6, with D perhaps TRBD1 (6 bases). Sequencing was done on a sample of peripheral blood. The sequence derives from a young woman with acute or convalescent COVID-19. The CDR3 reads CASGLGTDGSPLHF. CDR3 in DNA: TGTGCTAGTGGTTTGGGGACAGACGGTTCACCCCTCCACTTT.